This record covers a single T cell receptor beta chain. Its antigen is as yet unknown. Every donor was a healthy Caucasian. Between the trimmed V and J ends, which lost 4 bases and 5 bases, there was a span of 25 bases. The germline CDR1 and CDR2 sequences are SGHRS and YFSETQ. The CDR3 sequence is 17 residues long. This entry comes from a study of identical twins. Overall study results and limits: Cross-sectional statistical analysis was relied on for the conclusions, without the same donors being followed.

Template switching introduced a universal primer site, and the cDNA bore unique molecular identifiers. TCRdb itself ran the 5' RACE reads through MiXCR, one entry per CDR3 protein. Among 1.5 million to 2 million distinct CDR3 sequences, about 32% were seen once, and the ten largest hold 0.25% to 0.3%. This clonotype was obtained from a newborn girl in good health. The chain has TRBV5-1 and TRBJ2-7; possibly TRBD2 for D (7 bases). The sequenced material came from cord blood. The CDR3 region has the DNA TGCGCCAGCAGCCGGGACATACGGAGCGGGACCCCCGACGAGCAGTACTTC. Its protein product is CASSRDIRSGTPDEQYF.